This T cell receptor beta chain was retrieved from a study of monozygotic twins with inflammatory bowel disease. Notes on the study in general: Limited statistical power may explain no repertoire similarity difference between concordant and discordant twins. Immunosuppressive treatment differences may have increased patient repertoire variability.

TCRdb re-called the 5' RACE reads and shows each CDR3 protein once, DNA omitted. This table lists more than 350,000 distinct CDR3 sequences. This CDR3 has 12 amino acids. Germline assignment: CDR1 SQVTM and CDR2 ANQGSEA. Concerning this clonotype: Its matching antigen is unknown.

This TCR was sampled from a human donor with ulcerative colitis or Crohn's disease, or a healthy co-twin of an affected twin (not recorded which). Sequenced input: blood. V usage is TRBV29-1 and J usage is TRBJ2-2. This CDR3 reads CSVVGTTGELFF.